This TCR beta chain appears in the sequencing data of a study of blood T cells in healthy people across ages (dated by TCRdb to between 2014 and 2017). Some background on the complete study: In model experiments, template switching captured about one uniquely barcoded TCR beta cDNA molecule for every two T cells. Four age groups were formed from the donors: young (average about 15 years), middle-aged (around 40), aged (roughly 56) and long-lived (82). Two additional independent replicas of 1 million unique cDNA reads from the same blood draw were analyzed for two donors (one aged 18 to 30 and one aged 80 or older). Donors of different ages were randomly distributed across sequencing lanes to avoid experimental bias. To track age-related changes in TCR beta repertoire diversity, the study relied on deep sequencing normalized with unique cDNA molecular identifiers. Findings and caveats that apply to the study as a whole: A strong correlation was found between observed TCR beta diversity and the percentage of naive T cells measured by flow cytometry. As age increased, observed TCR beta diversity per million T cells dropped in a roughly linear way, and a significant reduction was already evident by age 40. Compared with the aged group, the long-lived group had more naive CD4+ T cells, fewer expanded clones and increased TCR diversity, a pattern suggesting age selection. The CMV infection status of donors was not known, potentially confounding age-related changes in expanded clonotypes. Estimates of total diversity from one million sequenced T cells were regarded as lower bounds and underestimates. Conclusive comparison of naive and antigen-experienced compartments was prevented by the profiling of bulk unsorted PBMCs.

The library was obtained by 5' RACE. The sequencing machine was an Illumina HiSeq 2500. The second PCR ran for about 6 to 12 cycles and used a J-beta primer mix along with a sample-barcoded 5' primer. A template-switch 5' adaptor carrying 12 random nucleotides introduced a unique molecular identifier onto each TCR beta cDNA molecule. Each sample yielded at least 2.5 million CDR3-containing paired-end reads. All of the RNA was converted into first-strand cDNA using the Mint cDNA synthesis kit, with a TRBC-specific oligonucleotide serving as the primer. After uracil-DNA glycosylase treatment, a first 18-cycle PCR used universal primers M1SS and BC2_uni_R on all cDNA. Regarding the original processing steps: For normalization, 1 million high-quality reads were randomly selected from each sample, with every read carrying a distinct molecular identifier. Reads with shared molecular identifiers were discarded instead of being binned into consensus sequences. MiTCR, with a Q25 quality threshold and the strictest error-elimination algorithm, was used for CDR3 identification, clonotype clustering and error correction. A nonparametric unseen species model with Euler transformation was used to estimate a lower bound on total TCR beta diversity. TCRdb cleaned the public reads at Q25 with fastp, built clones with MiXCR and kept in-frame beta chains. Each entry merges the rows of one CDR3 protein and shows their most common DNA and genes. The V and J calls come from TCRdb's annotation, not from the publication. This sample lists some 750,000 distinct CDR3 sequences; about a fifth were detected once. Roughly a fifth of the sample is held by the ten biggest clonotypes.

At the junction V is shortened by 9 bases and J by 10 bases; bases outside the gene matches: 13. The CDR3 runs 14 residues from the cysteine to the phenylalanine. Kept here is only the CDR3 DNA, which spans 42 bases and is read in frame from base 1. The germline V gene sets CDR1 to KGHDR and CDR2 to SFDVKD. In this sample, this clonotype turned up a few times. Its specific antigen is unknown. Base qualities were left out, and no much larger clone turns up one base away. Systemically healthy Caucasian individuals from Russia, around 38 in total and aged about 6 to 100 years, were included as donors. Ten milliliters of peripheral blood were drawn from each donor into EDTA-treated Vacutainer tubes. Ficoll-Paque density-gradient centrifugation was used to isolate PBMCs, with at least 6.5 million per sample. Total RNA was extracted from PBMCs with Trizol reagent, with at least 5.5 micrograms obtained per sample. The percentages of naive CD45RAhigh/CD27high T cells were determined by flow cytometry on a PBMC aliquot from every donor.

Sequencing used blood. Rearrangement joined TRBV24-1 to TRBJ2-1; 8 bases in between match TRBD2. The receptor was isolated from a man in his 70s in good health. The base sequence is TGTGCCACCGCGGGGGGAGGGCCTTCGAGAGAGCAGTTCTTC. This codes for CATAGGGPSREQFF.